The 4 T cell receptor beta chains in this list originate from one sample, sequenced in a study of beta chain features in type 1 diabetes. Investigators reverse transcribed all isolated RNA, so they sequenced expressed TCRB transcripts. Data came from immunoSEQ multiplex PCR; TCRdb stores just in-frame clones and leaves some out. Among 130,000 to 150,000 clones listed, 10% were seen once. What was sequenced was naive CD4+ T cells from blood. These receptors came from a man aged 18 to 30 in good health.

In nucleotides, the CDR3 is TGTGCCTGGAGTGGCCAGGGACTACACGAGCAGTACTTC. Translating it yields CAWSGQGLHEQYF. The chain recombines TRBV30 with TRBJ2-7; 7 nucleotides line up with TRBD2. With V trimmed by 1 base and J by 5 bases, 5 bases remained unmatched. This CDR3 has 13 residues. CDR1 and CDR2 (germline): GTSNPN, SVGIG (reference sequence).

The chain has TRBV7-3 and TRBJ2-2; 10 bases match TRBD2. The CDR3 is made up of 16 amino acids. The ends lost 2 bases at V and 6 bases at J; junction bases unmatched: 6. Per germline, CDR1 SGHTA and CDR2 FQGTGA. The CDR3 protein is CASSLLSGGAAGELFF. In DNA, the CDR3 is TGTGCCAGCAGCTTACTCAGCGGGGGGGCTGCCGGGGAGCTGTTTTTT.

This clone was counted only a few times. The chain links TRBV19 to TRBJ1-2; 8 bases map to TRBD1. The V and J ends lost 7 bases and 4 bases, in that order; junction bases with no gene match: 5. This CDR3 spans 13 amino acids. Germline V CDR1 and CDR2: LNHDA, SQIVND (reference sequence). The CDR3 spells CASTYQGAYGYTF. The CDR3 DNA sequence: TGTGCCAGTACCTACCAGGGGGCCTATGGCTACACCTTC.

This clone was seen at least ten times. This sequence joins TRBV19 and TRBJ2-2; D gene unclear. The germline V gene has CDR1 LNHDA and CDR2 SQIVND (reference sequence). This CDR3 has 12 residues. V was cut by 7 bases and J by 3 bases, with 6 bases left in between. The CDR3 DNA reads TGTGCCAGTACCTCTTACACCGGGGAGCTGTTTTTT. It codes for CASTSYTGELFF.